This TCR beta chain appears in the sequencing data of a study of blood T cell repertoires in COVID-19. CDR1 and CDR2 (germline): KGHDR, SFDVKD. Losses at the gene ends were 2 bases for V and 8 bases for J; bases not matched to a gene: 2. CDR3 length equals 13 residues. This clone was seen just once. The protocol was immunoSEQ multiplex PCR, while the TCRdb copy is restricted to in-frame clones and leaves out a portion. The sample has hundreds of thousands of clones, 84% seen once. The chain links TRBV24-1 to TRBJ2-1, with 7 bases fitting TRBD2. The receptor was isolated from a man aged 30 to 45 with acute COVID-19. The sequencing input was PBMCs or T cells enriched from blood (not recorded which). CDR3 nucleotides: TGTGCCACCAGTGATTCAGGGAGGGATGAGCAGTTCTTC. It translates to CATSDSGRDEQFF.